This T cell receptor (beta chain) was sequenced in a study of blood T cell repertoires in COVID-19. Study information: COVID-19 samples, acute and convalescent, were from the United States, Italy and Spain. Sample material is recorded as cDNA or gDNA derived from T cells, B-cell-depleted T cells, or PBMCs.

Trimming at V came to 5 bases and at J to 7 bases, leaving 10 bases not matched to a gene. This CDR3 region has 14 residues. Per the germline V gene, CDR1 is MNHEY and CDR2 is SVGEGT. In the original processing: Amplifying reference gene primers gave estimates of nucleated cell counts. This table comes from immunoSEQ multiplex PCR, and its TCRdb copy is limited to in-frame clones, with some not included. V and J calls and clone size are those listed in that table; D and trimming were worked out from the DNA. The sample carries about 160,000 clones, about 85% recorded once. The chain carries TRBV6-2 or TRBV6-3 and TRBJ1-1, with 7 bases fitting TRBD1. The source is a man in his fifties or sixties who had recovered from COVID-19. Sequencing was carried out using peripheral blood. The CDR3 DNA follows: TGTGCCAGCAGTAAAGAGACAGGGTGGAGTGAAGCTTTCTTT. It encodes CASSKETGWSEAFF.